A single sample is the source of the 27 T cell receptor beta chains below, sequenced in a study of vaccination and CD4 T cells after COVID-19. As to treatment: roughly 11-day PBMC culture with coronavirus spike peptide pools or control peptides (ViraFEST assay). What these receptors recognize is not known. The Oncomine TCR Beta short-read assay sequenced DNA from cultured CD4+ T cells. Via MiXCR, TCRdb re-called the PCR reads, giving one row per CDR3 protein. The table lists about 17,000 distinct CDR3 sequences, approximately 33% of them singletons. Sequencing input: cultured CD4+ T cells from blood. The receptors stem from a human donor with COVID-19.

The rearrangement uses TRBV5-6 and TRBJ2-7; the match to TRBD1 covers 9 bases. CDR1 SGHDT and CDR2 YYEEEE come from the germline V gene. The ends lost 6 bases at V and 2 bases at J; junction bases unmatched: 15. There are 17 residues in the CDR3. CDR3 loop: CASTLVTGGVSPYEQYF. In nucleotides, the CDR3 is TGTGCCAGCACCCTCGTCACAGGGGGCGTCTCTCCCTACGAGCAGTACTTC.

The table lists this clonotype with a few counts. The V call is TRBV27, the J call TRBJ1-5, with D maybe TRBD1 (5 bases). Germline values: CDR1 MNHEY, CDR2 SMNVEV (reference sequence). The CDR3 loop spans 14 amino acids. V was trimmed by 9 bases and J by 6 bases, leaving 18 bases between them. The CDR3 sequence: CASWRWGDGQPQHF. The CDR3 DNA follows: TGTGCCAGTTGGCGTTGGGGGGACGGTCAGCCCCAGCATTTT.

The J gene is TRBJ1-6, the V gene TRBV5-1; TRBD1 matches 11 bases. This CDR3 is 15 amino acids long. The ends lost 4 bases at V and 7 bases at J; junction bases unmatched: 4. Germline V gene data show CDR1 as SGHRS and CDR2 as YFSETQ. CDR3 residues: CASSDGQGANSPLHF. DNA of the CDR3: TGCGCCAGCAGCGACGGACAGGGGGCAAATTCACCCCTCCACTTT. Looking up the rest from reference TRBV5-1 and TRBJ1-6 gives the full variable domain: KAGVTQTPRYLIKTRGQQVTLSCSPISGHRSVSWYQQTPGQGLQFLFEYFSETQRNKGNFPGRFSGRQFSNSRSEMNVSTLELGDSALYLCASSDGQGANSPLHFGNGTRLTVT.

V is TRBV7-2 and J is TRBJ1-6; no clear D. Germline lookup yields CDR1 SGHTA and CDR2 FQGNSA. Trimming took off 6 bases at V and 8 bases at J, with 5 bases between the two ends. This CDR3 comprises 11 residues. DNA for the CDR3: TGTGCCAGCAGGCGGGATTCACCCCTCCACTTT. It codes for CASRRDSPLHF. Full variable domain (remainder filled in from reference TRBV7-2 and TRBJ1-6): GAGVSQSPSNKVTEKGKDVELRCDPISGHTALYWYRQSLGQGLEFLIYFQGNSAPDKSGLPSDRFSAERTGGSVSTLTIQRTQQEDSAVYLCASRRDSPLHFGNGTRLTVT.

CDR3 region: CASMSGGRQENTEAFF. The CDR3 bases are TGTGCCAGCATGAGCGGGGGGCGACAAGAAAACACTGAAGCTTTCTTT. This rearrangement joins TRBV2 to TRBJ1-1; D is possibly TRBD1 (6 bases). Germline CDR1 is SNHLY and CDR2 is FYNNEI. The germline V and J ends were trimmed by 7 bases and 2 bases, with 20 bases remaining between them. The CDR3 consists of 16 residues. Full variable domain (outside the CDR3, taken from reference TRBV2 and TRBJ1-1): EPEVTQTPSHQVTQMGQEVILRCVPISNHLYFYWYRQILGQKVEFLVSFYNNEISEKSEIFDDQFSVERPDGSNFTLKIRSTKLEDSAMYFCASMSGGRQENTEAFFGQGTRLTVV.

The rearrangement uses TRBV7-8 and TRBJ1-5, with 8 bases matching TRBD1. The CDR3 length is 19 residues. The V segment lost 1 base and the J segment 5 bases; nucleotides outside the gene matches: 16. Germline values: CDR1 SGHVS, CDR2 FQNEAQ. The CDR3 coding sequence is TGTGCCAGCAGCTTAGGAGCGGCAGGGGGCTATAAATGGGATCAGCCCCAGCATTTT. Translating gives CASSLGAAGGYKWDQPQHF. Based on the CDR3 plus reference TRBV7-8 and TRBJ1-5, the full variable domain is GAGVSQSPRYKVAKRGQDVALRCDPISGHVSLFWYQQALGQGPEFLTYFQNEAQLDKSGLPSDRFFAERPEGSVSTLKIQRTQQEDSAVYLCASSLGAAGGYKWDQPQHFGDGTRLSIL.

By sample fraction, this clonotype is medium-sized. The V gene is TRBV6-1, the J gene TRBJ2-2, with unresolved D. The germline CDR1 and CDR2 sequences are MNHNS and SASEGT. Trimming removed 6 bases from V and 0 bases from J, with 11 bases in between. This CDR3 has 15 residues. The CDR3 DNA is TGTGCCAGCAGCAAGACAATCACGAACACCGGGGAGCTGTTTTTT. As protein: CASSKTITNTGELFF.

This clonotype was counted between two and nine times. The V call is TRBV5-4, the J call TRBJ1-3; D is unclear. Germline values: CDR1 SGHNT, CDR2 YYREEE (reference sequence). The V end lost 0 bases, the J end lost 0 bases, and 16 bases lay between the germline ends. The CDR3 spans 18 residues. CDR3 protein: CASSLGGGSLHSGNTIYF. The CDR3 DNA follows: TGTGCCAGCAGCTTGGGAGGCGGCAGCCTTCACTCTGGAAACACCATATATTTT.

The V gene is TRBV7-2, the J gene TRBJ2-7; D is undetermined. V dropped 2 bases and J dropped 2 bases, with 10 bases sitting between them. CDR3 size: 14 residues. Germline lookup yields CDR1 SGHTA and CDR2 FQGNSA. CDR3: CASSLNVGPYEQYF. CDR3 coding DNA: TGTGCCAGCAGCTTAAATGTCGGGCCCTACGAGCAGTACTTC.

This clonotype occurred a few times. This chain links TRBV7-2 with TRBJ2-5; D is unclear. The CDR3 covers 12 residues. V was shortened by 10 bases and J by 3 bases, with 12 bases between the two germline ends. Germline CDR1 reads SGHTA; CDR2 reads FQGNSA. CDR3 sequence reads: CATAVLEETQYF. Here the CDR3 DNA reads TGTGCCACTGCTGTTTTGGAAGAGACCCAGTACTTC.

This chain uses TRBV5-6 with TRBJ1-2; 7 nucleotides agree with TRBD1. Germline loops: CDR1 SGHDT, CDR2 YYEEEE. Trimming removed 3 bases from V and 7 bases from J; junction bases left unmatched: 9. The CDR3 consists of 14 residues. CDR3 bases: TGTGCCAGCAGCTCCCTGGGGAGGGGGCTTGGCTACACCTTC. It yields the protein CASSSLGRGLGYTF.

The V call is TRBV6-2 or TRBV6-3, the J call TRBJ2-7; the match to TRBD1 covers 11 bases. There are 14 residues in the CDR3. Per the germline V gene, CDR1 is MNHEY and CDR2 is SVGEGT. Trimming at V came to 6 bases and at J to 2 bases, leaving 3 bases not matched to a gene. The CDR3 bases are TGTGCCAGCAGGCGGGGACAGGGGGCCTACGAGCAGTACTTC. As protein: CASRRGQGAYEQYF.

This clonotype showed up just once. The genes are TRBV23-1 and TRBJ2-7; a weak D match, TRBD1 (6 bases). TRBV23-1 is an open reading frame whose function is uncertain. Trimming stripped 4 bases from V and 2 bases from J, with 12 bases between. The CDR3 loop spans 14 amino acids. The CDR3 protein is CASSPQGFPYEQYF. Here the CDR3 DNA reads TGCGCCAGCAGTCCACAGGGTTTCCCCTACGAGCAGTACTTC.

This chain links TRBV29-1 with TRBJ1-1; the match to TRBD1 covers 8 bases. V was clipped by 5 bases and J by 4 bases; unmatched bases: 9. This CDR3 is 14 amino acids long. CDR1 and CDR2 from the germline V gene are SQVTM and ANQGSEA. CDR3 bases: TGCAGCGTTACAGGACAGGGAAGGGGCACTGAAGCTTTCTTT. It yields the protein CSVTGQGRGTEAFF.

The chain recombines TRBV5-1 with TRBJ1-3; D is perhaps TRBD1 (5 bases). The germline V gene encodes CDR1 SGHRS and CDR2 YFSETQ. This CDR3 is built from 15 residues. V gave up 4 bases and J gave up 0 bases, with 11 bases separating them. In nucleotides, the CDR3 is TGCGCCAGCAGCCGAGGGGCTAGCTCTGGAAACACCATATATTTT. Translation: CASSRGASSGNTIYF.

The chain uses TRBV7-8 and TRBJ2-5, with D tentatively TRBD1 (6 bases). The CDR3 runs to 14 residues. Germline V gene data show CDR1 as SGHVS and CDR2 as FQNEAQ. Trimming pared 5 bases from V and 5 bases from J, leaving 15 bases between. The CDR3 bases are TGTGCCAGCAGCACAAAACAGGGAAGGGAGACCCAGTACTTC. Translation gives CASSTKQGRETQYF.

The sample holds a few counts of this clonotype. V usage is TRBV6-5 and J usage is TRBJ1-1; D might be TRBD1 (5 bases). CDR1 and CDR2 from the germline V gene are MNHEY and SVGAGI. The V end lost 2 bases, the J end lost 6 bases, and 22 bases lay between the germline ends. The CDR3 spans 17 residues. The CDR3 bases are TGTGCCAGCAGTTACCCCCTTGCAGGGAGGGTACTGTCTGAAGCTTTCTTT. This codes for CASSYPLAGRVLSEAFF.

The chain carries TRBV5-4 and TRBJ2-5; D is perhaps TRBD1 (5 bases). Germline CDR1 is SGHNT and CDR2 is YYREEE (reference sequence). V was cut by 1 base and J by 4 bases, with 8 bases left in between. The CDR3 extends over 13 amino acids. As DNA, the CDR3 is TGTGCCAGCAGCTTGAAGGGGCCAGAGACCCAGTACTTC. It is translated as CASSLKGPETQYF.

The rearrangement joins TRBV14 to TRBJ1-2; D unresolved. Trimming shortened V by 0 bases and J by 2 bases, and 7 bases separated the two germline ends. The CDR3 is 14 amino acids. Germline loops: CDR1 SGHDN, CDR2 FVKESK. The CDR3, as DNA: TGTGCCAGCAGCCAAGAGCCACTCAACTATGGCTACACCTTC. This gives the protein CASSQEPLNYGYTF. Based on the CDR3 plus reference TRBV14 and TRBJ1-2, the full variable domain is EAGVTQFPSHSVIEKGQTVTLRCDPISGHDNLYWYRRVMGKEIKFLLHFVKESKQDESGMPNNRFLAERTGGTYSTLKVQPAELEDSGVYFCASSQEPLNYGYTFGSGTRLTVV.

This clonotype was counted a few times. The V gene is TRBV24-1, the J gene TRBJ1-2, with 7 bases that match TRBD1. V was pared by 4 bases and J by 1 base, with 5 bases of the junction left unmatched. This CDR3 contains 15 residues. The germline CDR1 and CDR2 sequences are KGHDR and SFDVKD. The CDR3 loop reads CATSEGQIVNYGYTF. In DNA form, the CDR3 reads TGTGCCACCAGTGAGGGACAGATCGTTAACTATGGCTACACCTTC.

This clonotype occurred a few times. The V gene is TRBV24-1, the J gene TRBJ1-1; D call uncertain. The CDR3 is 15 residues long. The V gene lost 8 bases and the J gene lost 3 bases, with 18 bases spanning the gap. The germline CDR1 and CDR2 sequences are KGHDR and SFDVKD. The CDR3 coding sequence is TGTGCCACCAAACCCCAAGCAAGGAATTACACTGAAGCTTTCTTT. Its protein product is CATKPQARNYTEAFF.

This clonotype was picked up a small number of times. The V and J genes are TRBV10-3 and TRBJ1-1, with D perhaps matching TRBD1 (5 bases). Germline assignment: CDR1 ENHRY and CDR2 SYGVKD. This CDR3 spans 13 amino acids. The ends were cut back, 3 bases at V and 2 bases at J, with 7 bases in the middle. The CDR3 spells CAISDRENTEAFF. The CDR3 region has the DNA TGTGCCATCAGTGACAGGGAAAACACTGAAGCTTTCTTT.

A remark on this clonotype: Because it lacks the conserved phenylalanine or tryptophan at the end, this CDR3 is likely a read error. The chain couples TRBV12-3 or TRBV12-4 to TRBJ1-5; D unresolved. This CDR3 has 14 amino acids. V gave up 4 bases and J gave up 2 bases, with 9 bases separating them. As DNA, the CDR3 is TGTGCCAGCAGTTCGAGTGGGGGCAATCAGCCCCAGCATTCT. Encoded protein: CASSSSGGNQPQHS.

This clonotype was seen a handful of times. This chain links TRBV24-1 with TRBJ2-5; the D is unclear. The V end was cut by 7 bases, the J end by 1 base, with 9 bases between. The germline V gene has CDR1 KGHDR and CDR2 SFDVKD. CDR3 length: 13 residues. The CDR3 DNA follows: TGTGCCACCAGCACTGCCATCCAAGAGACCCAGTACTTC. Translated: CATSTAIQETQYF.

The chain couples TRBV20-1 to TRBJ2-1; D gene ambiguous. The CDR3 loop spans 13 amino acids. Germline V CDR1 and CDR2: DFQATT, SNEGSKA (reference sequence). With 4 bases removed from V and 9 bases from J, the gap between germline ends came to 16 bases. The CDR3 DNA reads as TGCAGTGCTATCGCGTCTCCCGCAAGTGAGCAGTTCTTC. It translates to CSAIASPASEQFF.

This clonotype has only one observation. The rearrangement links TRBV6-1 to TRBJ2-5, with D perhaps matching TRBD1 or TRBD2 (5 bases each). The germline V gene has CDR1 MNHNS and CDR2 SASEGT. V was trimmed by 6 bases and J by 0 bases, leaving 14 bases between them. The CDR3 is 15 residues long. This chain's CDR3 is CASSSGRMNQETQYF. The DNA of the CDR3 is TGTGCCAGCAGCTCGGGACGGATGAACCAAGAGACCCAGTACTTC.

The CDR3 DNA reads as TGTGCCAGCAGTTTGTCAGGCCCGGGTTCTGGCTACACCTTC. It codes for CASSLSGPGSGYTF. This chain links TRBV12-3 or TRBV12-4 with TRBJ1-2; D unresolved. The CDR3 is 14 amino acids. V dropped 3 bases and J dropped 7 bases, with 15 bases sitting between them.